One and the same sample provided the 29 T cell receptor beta chains below, sequenced in a study of T cells in Graves' hyperthyroidism and ophthalmopathy. The source material, RNA transcripts, was used to amplify TCR beta CDR3 regions. The HTBI set primed first-round TCR CDR3 RT-PCR. Each CDR3 protein is one row after TCRdb ran MiXCR on the multiplex PCR reads. This sample carries fewer than 110,000 distinct CDR3 sequences, approximately 15% of them seen once, and the ten largest clones take around two fifths. The sequenced material came from blood. These receptors all stem from a woman between 50 and 59 years old with Graves' hyperthyroidism.

J is TRBJ2-2 and V is TRBV7-9, with 11 positions matching TRBD2. The CDR3 runs to 16 residues. With V trimmed by 5 bases and J by 6 bases, 8 bases remained unmatched. Germline-derived CDR1 and CDR2 are SEHNR and FQNEAQ (reference sequence). The CDR3 spells CASSQRLAGNAGELFF. CDR3 DNA: TGTGCCAGCAGCCAAAGACTAGCGGGAAACGCCGGGGAGCTGTTTTTT.

In its sample, this clonotype was seen many times. The DNA for the CDR3 is TGCGCCAGCAGCTTGGGGGGTAGCAATGAGCAGTTCTTC. Protein product: CASSLGGSNEQFF. The gene calls are TRBV5-1 and TRBJ2-1, with unresolved D. V lost 0 bases and J 6 bases, leaving 7 bases between the germline ends. The CDR3 consists of 13 residues. Germline-derived CDR1 and CDR2 are SGHRS and YFSETQ.

This clonotype was observed at least ten times. V is TRBV5-1 and J is TRBJ1-2; D is unclear. The CDR3 totals 13 residues. Germline CDR1 reads SGHRS; CDR2 reads YFSETQ. Deletions cut 4 bases from V and 4 bases from J, with 11 bases between. This CDR3 is CASSADGSYGYTF. Here the CDR3 DNA reads TGCGCCAGCAGCGCAGACGGGAGCTATGGCTACACCTTC.

J is TRBJ2-7 and V is TRBV11-2; D not resolved. CDR1 and CDR2 from the germline V gene are SGHAT and FQNNGV. The CDR3 loop spans 12 amino acids. Trimming took 4 bases from V and 2 from J, leaving 6 bases between them. The CDR3 loop is CASSSTPYEQYF. In DNA form, the CDR3 reads TGTGCCAGCAGCTCGACTCCCTACGAGCAGTACTTC.

This clonotype was found many times. The chain combines TRBV7-8 with TRBJ2-7; D remains unclear. The CDR3 consists of 14 residues. Germline-derived CDR1 and CDR2 are SGHVS and FQNEAQ. Between the trimmed V and J ends, which lost 0 bases and 0 bases, there was a span of 6 bases. The CDR3 DNA sequence: TGTGCCAGCAGCTTAGCGCTTGCCTCCTACGAGCAGTACTTC. It is translated as CASSLALASYEQYF.

In its sample, this clonotype was seen many times. This chain joins TRBV7-8 and TRBJ2-1; possible D gene TRBD2, 5 bases. Trimming removed 1 base from V and 12 bases from J, with 13 bases in between. CDR3 length equals 13 residues. Germline V gives CDR1 SGHVS, CDR2 FQNEAQ. CDR3 residues: CASSLGRTGRQFF. CDR3 DNA: TGTGCCAGCAGCTTAGGTCGAACGGGAAGGCAGTTCTTC.

The chain employs TRBV27 and TRBJ1-1; D remains ambiguous. Trimming cost V 0 bases and J 0 bases, with 8 bases left between them. Germline CDR1 MNHEY, CDR2 SMNVEV (reference sequence). The CDR3 is 15 residues long. The CDR3 DNA is TGTGCCAGCAGTTTATCGTTTTCGGTGAACACTGAAGCTTTCTTT. Translated, it gives CASSLSFSVNTEAFF.

This clonotype was seen at least ten times. In DNA form, the CDR3 reads TGTGCCAGCTCACCACAGGGGTTGCCTGAAGCTTTCTTT. It encodes CASSPQGLPEAFF. V and J are TRBV18 and TRBJ1-1, with a weak D call TRBD1 (5 bases). Germline values: CDR1 KGHSH, CDR2 LQKENI. This CDR3 is built from 13 residues. V gave up 1 base and J gave up 6 bases, with 9 bases separating them.

This clonotype was counted many times. This chain uses TRBV2 with TRBJ1-2; 9 positions agree with TRBD1. The CDR3 consists of 13 residues. After removal of 5 bases from V and 6 bases from J, the junction contained 4 bases not matched to a gene. Germline lookup yields CDR1 SNHLY and CDR2 FYNNEI. The CDR3 DNA follows: TGTGCCAGCAGTTGGACAGGGGCTAATGGCTACACCTTC. This translates into CASSWTGANGYTF.

The chain employs TRBV12-3 or TRBV12-4 and TRBJ1-1; D unclear. The CDR3 loop spans 11 amino acids. V lost 3 bases and J lost 11, with 10 bases in between. The CDR3 DNA reads as TGTGCCAGCAGTTTTAGTCAGGTGGCTTTCTTT. Amino acids: CASSFSQVAFF.

There are many counts of this clonotype. The chain is built from TRBV20-1 and TRBJ2-3; TRBD2 matches 7 bases. Trimming took 1 base from V and 1 from J; bases not matched to a gene: 5. Germline lookup yields CDR1 DFQATT and CDR2 SNEGSKA (reference sequence). The CDR3 covers 15 residues. The CDR3 DNA is TGCAGTGCTAGAGGAGGACTAGGCCGCACAGATACGCAGTATTTT. Protein product: CSARGGLGRTDTQYF.

This clonotype has a count of ten or more. The chain recombines TRBV24-1 with TRBJ1-2, with TRBD1 matching 7 bases. CDR1 is KGHDR, CDR2 SFDVKD, per germline. With V trimmed by 3 bases and J by 2 bases, 2 bases remained unmatched. This CDR3 region has 14 residues. CDR3 coding DNA: TGTGCCACCAGTGATGAGGGACAGAACTATGGCTACACCTTC. As protein: CATSDEGQNYGYTF.

In its sample, this clonotype was seen many times. The chain employs TRBV7-8 and TRBJ1-5; the D gene is possibly TRBD1 (5 bases). Trimming removed 4 bases at V and 0 bases at J, with 7 bases between. The CDR3 consists of 14 residues. Germline V CDR1 and CDR2: SGHVS, FQNEAQ. The CDR3 nucleotides read TGTGCCAGCAGCTCAGGGCATAGCAATCAGCCCCAGCATTTT. It specifies CASSSGHSNQPQHF.

This clonotype occurred a few times. A much larger clonotype is one base distant, so this may be a read error. V is TRBV7-3 and J is TRBJ2-2, with D perhaps TRBD2 (5 bases). Germline lookup yields CDR1 SGHTA and CDR2 FQGTGA. This CDR3 has 15 residues. CDR3 nucleotides: TGTACCAGCAGCTTAAGTGGGAGTGGGACCGGGGAGCTGTTTTTT. Translated, it gives CTSSLSGSGTGELFF.

This clonotype was seen ten or more times. The V gene is TRBV11-2, the J gene TRBJ2-7; 9 nucleotides line up with TRBD2. CDR1 is SGHAT and CDR2 is FQNNGV in the germline V gene. V lost 4 bases, J lost 4 bases, and 20 bases stayed unmatched. The CDR3 is 19 amino acids. The CDR3 here is CASSSPAGRFSGRRYEQYV. The CDR3 DNA is TGTGCCAGCAGCTCCCCGGCAGGGAGGTTTAGCGGGAGACGATACGAGCAGTACGTC.

The table lists this clonotype with many counts. CDR3 sequence (DNA): TGTGCCTGGAACCTAGCGGACAATGAGCAGTTCTTC. It yields the protein CAWNLADNEQFF. The genes are TRBV30 and TRBJ2-1, with 7 nucleotides matching TRBD2. Germline V CDR1 and CDR2: GTSNPN, SVGIG (reference sequence). V gave up 4 bases and J gave up 5 bases; unmatched junction bases: 2. The CDR3 extends over 12 amino acids. Full variable domain (outside the CDR3, taken from reference TRBV30 and TRBJ2-1): SQTIHQWPATLVQPVGSPLSLECTVEGTSNPNLYWYRQAAGRGLQLLFYSVGIGQISSEVPQNLSASRPQDRQFILSSKKLLLSDSGFYLCAWNLADNEQFFGPGTRLTVL.

There are many counts of this clonotype. This sequence joins TRBV5-6 and TRBJ2-2; 7 bases line up with TRBD1. From germline, CDR1 is SGHDT and CDR2 YYEEEE. The CDR3 covers 16 residues. Trimming at V came to 5 bases and at J to 2 bases, leaving 9 bases not matched to a gene. The CDR3 region has the DNA TGTGCCAGCAGACCTTATGGGACAGTTAACACCGGGGAGCTGTTTTTT. Protein product: CASRPYGTVNTGELFF.

Worth noting for this clonotype: Just one base apart from a much larger clone, this may be a read error. The chain joins TRBV27 to TRBJ2-3; the D gene is possibly TRBD1 (6 bases). This CDR3 is 14 amino acids long. V was cut by 5 bases and J by 6 bases, with 15 bases left in between. Germline CDR1 MNHEY, CDR2 SMNVEV (reference sequence). Here the CDR3 reads CASSDPHRVDTQYF. CDR3 coding DNA: TGTGCCAGCAGTGACCCCCACAGGGTGGATACGCAGTATTTT.

This clonotype has ten or more counts. The chain joins TRBV4-1 to TRBJ2-5; D call uncertain. CDR1 and CDR2 (germline): MGHRA, YSYEKL. The CDR3 runs 15 residues. The V end lost 3 bases, the J end lost 3 bases, and 14 bases lay between the germline ends. The CDR3 spells CASSQLVGLKETQYF. DNA of the CDR3: TGCGCCAGCAGCCAGCTAGTTGGATTAAAAGAGACCCAGTACTTC.

In this sample, this clonotype turned up many times. V is TRBV3-1 and J is TRBJ1-2, with D uncertain. Trimming shortened V by 1 base and J by 7 bases, and 19 bases separated the two germline ends. The CDR3 sequence is 16 residues long. The V gene's germline CDR1 is LGHDT and CDR2 YNNKEL (reference sequence). The CDR3 loop is CASSQGLGSRVSGYTF. CDR3 nucleotides: TGTGCCAGCAGCCAAGGTCTCGGGTCCAGAGTTTCTGGCTACACCTTC.

There are many counts of this clonotype. The genes are TRBV29-1 and TRBJ2-7; D is possibly TRBD2 (5 bases). The germline V gene has CDR1 SQVTM and CDR2 ANQGSEA. The CDR3 has 14 residues. The V end lost 8 bases, the J end lost 0 bases, and 17 bases lay between the germline ends. CDR3 nucleotide sequence: TGCAGCCCCCGTCGGGGTAGTTCCTCCTACGAGCAGTACTTC. Its protein product is CSPRRGSSSYEQYF.

This clonotype was picked up many times. This chain links TRBV29-1 with TRBJ2-1, with 7 bases identical to TRBD2. Germline values: CDR1 SQVTM, CDR2 ANQGSEA. The CDR3 is 14 residues long. Trimming removed 6 bases from V and 6 bases from J; junction bases left unmatched: 11. The CDR3 loop reads CSVGTSAILNEQFF. Here the CDR3 DNA reads TGCAGCGTCGGAACTAGCGCTATCCTCAATGAGCAGTTCTTC.

This clonotype was recorded at least ten times. The rearrangement links TRBV6-5 to TRBJ1-2, with 7 bases matching TRBD1. The ends lost 2 bases at V and 13 bases at J; junction bases unmatched: 10. Germline values: CDR1 MNHEY, CDR2 SVGAGI. The CDR3 sequence is 13 residues long. The CDR3 DNA sequence: TGTGCCAGCAGTTACCGACAGGGATACCCCGCCACCTTC. Translating gives CASSYRQGYPATF.

In this sample, this clonotype turned up many times. This rearrangement joins TRBV6-2 or TRBV6-3 to TRBJ2-4, with no clear D. Germline CDR1 MNHEY, CDR2 SVGEGT. The CDR3 runs 19 residues. The ends were cut back, 0 bases at V and 0 bases at J, with 18 bases in the middle. Written as DNA, the CDR3 is TGTGCCAGCAGTTACTCGGGTGGTCGCGGAGCCCTAGCCAAAAACATTCAGTACTTC. Translated: CASSYSGGRGALAKNIQYF.

This clonotype was detected many times. CDR3 amino acids: CAWSAGTGANYGYTF. The CDR3 nucleotides read TGTGCCTGGAGTGCCGGGACAGGAGCCAACTATGGCTACACCTTC. The rearrangement joins TRBV30 to TRBJ1-2, with 8 bases lining up with TRBD1. The CDR3 runs 15 residues. Germline trimming cut 1 base from V and 2 bases from J; bases unmatched to any gene: 6. The V gene's germline CDR1 is GTSNPN and CDR2 SVGIG (reference sequence).

In this sample, this clonotype turned up once. The rearrangement joins TRBV6-1 to TRBJ1-2; TRBD1 agrees at 7 bases. The CDR3 totals 16 residues. V lost 7 bases and J lost 2; bases outside the gene matches: 13. Germline CDR1 and CDR2: MNHNS and SASEGT. This CDR3 reads CASTLDRTGDNYGYTF. The CDR3 DNA follows: TGTGCCAGCACCTTAGATCGGACAGGAGACAACTATGGCTACACCTTC.

In this sample, this clonotype turned up a few times. The V call is TRBV6-5, the J call TRBJ1-1, with a tentative D call TRBD1 (5 bases). This CDR3 is 13 amino acids long. Trimming left V 2 bases short and J 5 bases short, with 9 bases between. Germline V CDR1 and CDR2: MNHEY, SVGAGI. Here the CDR3 reads CASSYMGGTEAFF. DNA for the CDR3: TGTGCCAGCAGTTACATGGGGGGGACTGAAGCTTTCTTT.

This clonotype was seen at least ten times. This chain links TRBV20-1 with TRBJ2-6; TRBD2 aligns across 12 bases. Unmatched junction bases numbered 15, after V lost 6 bases and J lost 3 bases. CDR3 length: 19 residues. Germline CDR1 and CDR2: DFQATT and SNEGSKA (reference sequence). CDR3 nucleotide sequence: TGCAGTGCCCGAGGGGGTCTAGCGGGAGGGCCTGGTGGGGCCAACGTCCTGACTTTC. As protein: CSARGGLAGGPGGANVLTF.

This clonotype was recorded at least ten times. The chain combines TRBV5-6 with TRBJ2-3, with a tentative D call TRBD1 (5 bases). Trimming shortened V by 0 bases and J by 9 bases, and 8 bases separated the two germline ends. Per the germline V gene, CDR1 is SGHDT and CDR2 is YYEEEE. This CDR3 has 12 amino acids. The CDR3 DNA reads TGTGCCAGCAGCTTGGAACAGGCGACGCAGTATTTT. Its protein is CASSLEQATQYF.